The entry below gives a single TCR beta chain sequence along with its context. Its antigen is not known. This sample was included in a study of CD8+ T cells in alopecia areata. After isolation, RNA underwent reverse transcription to generate cDNA as the sequencing template. Repertoires were generated with immunoSEQ multiplex PCR, while TCRdb's copy carries only in-frame clones and drops some. The table lists 85,000 to 95,000 clones, about 70% of them singletons, with roughly 17% in the top ten. The study's findings and limits: Only one nonresponder was present, which leaves the link between baseline CD8+ expansion and response uncertain.

Indicated treatment: oral pan-JAK inhibitor, 5-10 mg twice daily. V was pared by 3 bases and J by 7 bases, with 12 bases of the junction left unmatched. CDR3 length: 14 amino acids. The germline CDR1 and CDR2 sequences are GTSNPN and SVGIG (reference sequence). This rearrangement joins TRBV30 to TRBJ2-7; 7 nucleotides align to TRBD1. The sequence came from a human donor with alopecia areata. The material sequenced was CD8+ T cells sorted from blood, taken between weeks 43 and 45, from a patient treated with tofacitinib. The CDR3 region has the DNA TGTGCCTGGAGCCCCGGGACAGCCCCTAAGGAGCAGTACTTC. The encoded protein is CAWSPGTAPKEQYF. Based on the CDR3 plus reference TRBV30 and TRBJ2-7, the full variable domain is SQTIHQWPATLVQPVGSPLSLECTVEGTSNPNLYWYRQAAGRGLQLLFYSVGIGQISSEVPQNLSASRPQDRQFILSSKKLLLSDSGFYLCAWSPGTAPKEQYFGPGTRLTVT.